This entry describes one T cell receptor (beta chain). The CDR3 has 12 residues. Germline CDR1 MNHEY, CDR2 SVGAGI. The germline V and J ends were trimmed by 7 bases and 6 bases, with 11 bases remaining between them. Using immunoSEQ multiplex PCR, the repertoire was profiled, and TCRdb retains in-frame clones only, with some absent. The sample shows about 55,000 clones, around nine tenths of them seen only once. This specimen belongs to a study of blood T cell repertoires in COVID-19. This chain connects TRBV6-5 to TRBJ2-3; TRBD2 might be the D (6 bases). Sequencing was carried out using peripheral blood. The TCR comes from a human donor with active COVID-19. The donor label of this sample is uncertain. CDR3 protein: CASMARGDTQYF. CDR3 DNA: TGTGCCAGCATGGCACGGGGGGATACGCAGTATTTT.